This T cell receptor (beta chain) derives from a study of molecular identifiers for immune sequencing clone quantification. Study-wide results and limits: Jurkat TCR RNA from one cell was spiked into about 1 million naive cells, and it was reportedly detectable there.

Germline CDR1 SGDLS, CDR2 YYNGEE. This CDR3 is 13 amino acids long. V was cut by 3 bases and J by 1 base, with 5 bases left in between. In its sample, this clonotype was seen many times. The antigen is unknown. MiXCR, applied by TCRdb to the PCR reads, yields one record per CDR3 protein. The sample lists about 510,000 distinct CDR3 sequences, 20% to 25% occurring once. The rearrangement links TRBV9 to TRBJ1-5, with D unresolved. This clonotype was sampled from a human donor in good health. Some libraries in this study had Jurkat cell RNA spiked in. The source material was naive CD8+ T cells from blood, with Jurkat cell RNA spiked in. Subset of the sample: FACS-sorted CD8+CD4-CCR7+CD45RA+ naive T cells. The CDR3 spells CASSGGSNQPQHF. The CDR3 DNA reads TGTGCCAGCAGCGGAGGGAGCAATCAGCCCCAGCATTTT.